The table lists the clone carrying this T cell receptor (beta chain) with a count of one. Cohort 3 donors counted as recovered after two negative PCRs, clearance, or resolved symptoms. The sample is drawn from a study of blood T cell repertoires in COVID-19. The authors' processing: Reference gene primer amplification gave estimated nucleated cell counts. Clones were sequenced by immunoSEQ multiplex PCR, and TCRdb holds only the in-frame ones, with some missing. That table gives V, J and clone size, and the DNA gave D and trimming. The sample records about 330,000 clones, approximately 87% being singletons. The length of the CDR3 is 14 residues. The germline CDR1 and CDR2 sequences are MGHRA and YSYEKL. Trimming stripped 3 bases from V and 1 base from J, with 9 bases between.

This clonotype originated in a woman in her thirties who had recovered from COVID-19. Specimen: PBMCs or T cells enriched from blood (not recorded which). The chain is built from TRBV4-1 and TRBJ1-1, with unresolved D. The CDR3: CASSHPNGNTEAFF. CDR3 sequence (DNA): TGCGCCAGCAGCCACCCTAATGGGAACACTGAAGCTTTCTTT.